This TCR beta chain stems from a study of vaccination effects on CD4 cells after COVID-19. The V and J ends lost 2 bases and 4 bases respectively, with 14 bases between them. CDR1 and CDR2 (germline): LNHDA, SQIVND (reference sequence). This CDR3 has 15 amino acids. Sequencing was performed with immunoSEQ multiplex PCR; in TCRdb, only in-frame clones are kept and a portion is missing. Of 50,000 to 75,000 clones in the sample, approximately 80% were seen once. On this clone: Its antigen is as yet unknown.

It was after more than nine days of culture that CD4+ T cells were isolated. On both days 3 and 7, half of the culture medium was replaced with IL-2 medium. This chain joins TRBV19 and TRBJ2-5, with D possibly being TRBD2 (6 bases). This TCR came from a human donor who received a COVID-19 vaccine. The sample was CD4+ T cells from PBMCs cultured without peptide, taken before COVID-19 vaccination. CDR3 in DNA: TGTGCCAGTAGTATAACTTCCGGGACTGGAGAGACCCAGTACTTC. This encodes CASSITSGTGETQYF.